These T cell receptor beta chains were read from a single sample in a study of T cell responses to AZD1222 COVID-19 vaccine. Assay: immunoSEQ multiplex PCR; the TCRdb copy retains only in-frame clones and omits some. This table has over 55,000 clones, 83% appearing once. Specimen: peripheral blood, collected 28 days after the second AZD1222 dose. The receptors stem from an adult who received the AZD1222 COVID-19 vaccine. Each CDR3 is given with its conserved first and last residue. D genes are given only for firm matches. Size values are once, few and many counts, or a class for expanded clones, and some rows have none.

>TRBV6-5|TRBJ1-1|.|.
CASSYEIRSTEAFF
TGTGCCAGCAGTTACGAGATACGGAGCACTGAAGCTTTCTTT
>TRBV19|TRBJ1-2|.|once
CASSSPNYNTGIYGYTF
TGTGCCAGTAGTTCGCCCAACTACAATACAGGAATCTATGGCTACACCTTC
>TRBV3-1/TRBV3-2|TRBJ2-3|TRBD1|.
CASSQEDREADTQYF
TGTGCCAGCAGCCAAGAGGACAGGGAGGCAGATACGCAGTATTTT
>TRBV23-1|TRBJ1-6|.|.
CASSHLTNSPLHF
TGCGCCAGCAGTCACCTCACAAACTCACCCCTCCACTTT
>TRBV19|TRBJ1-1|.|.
CASRLNTEAFF
TGTGCCAGTAGATTGAACACTGAAGCTTTCTTT
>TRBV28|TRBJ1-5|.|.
CASNDSNQPQHF
TGTGCCAGCAATGATAGCAATCAGCCCCAGCATTTT
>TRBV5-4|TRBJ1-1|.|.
CASSFPQGRDLAFF
TGTGCCAGCAGCTTCCCCCAAGGGAGGGACCTCGCTTTCTTT
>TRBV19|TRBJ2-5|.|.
CASSTNQETQYF
TGTGCCAGTAGTACGAATCAGGAGACCCAGTACTTC
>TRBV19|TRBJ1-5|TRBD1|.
CASRLTGEQPQHF
TGTGCCAGTAGACTGACAGGGGAACAGCCCCAGCATTTT
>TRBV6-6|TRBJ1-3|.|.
CASISAGNTIYF
TGTGCCAGCATTTCGGCCGGAAACACCATATATTTT
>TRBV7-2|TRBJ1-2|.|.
CASSLEGQGRVGYTF
TGTGCCAGCAGCTTAGAGGGGCAGGGCCGGGTCGGCTACACCTTC
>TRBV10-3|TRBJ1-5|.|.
CAISAGGVQPQHF
TGTGCCATCAGTGCGGGGGGGGTTCAGCCCCAGCATTTT
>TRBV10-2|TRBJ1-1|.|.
CASSDWGATEAFF
TGCGCCAGCAGTGATTGGGGGGCCACTGAAGCTTTCTTT
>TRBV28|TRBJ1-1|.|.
CASTTTQIEAFF
TGTGCCAGCACTACTACACAGATTGAAGCTTTCTTT
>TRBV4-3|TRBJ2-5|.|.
CASSQDSGGETQYF
TGCGCCAGCAGCCAAGATTCAGGAGGTGAGACCCAGTACTTC
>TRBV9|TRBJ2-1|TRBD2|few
CASSVVSGGLSYNEQFF
TGTGCCAGCAGCGTAGTTAGCGGGGGGCTCTCCTACAATGAGCAGTTCTTC
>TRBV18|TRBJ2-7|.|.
CASSLPPGLGGSYEQYF
TGTGCCAGCTCACTCCCTCCAGGGCTCGGGGGATCCTACGAGCAGTACTTC
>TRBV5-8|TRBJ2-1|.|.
CASSWGESYNEQFF
TGTGCCAGCAGCTGGGGGGAGTCCTACAATGAGCAGTTCTTC
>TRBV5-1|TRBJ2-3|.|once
CASGSQTGRSLDTQYF
TGCGCCAGCGGAAGCCAGACAGGGAGGTCCTTAGATACGCAGTATTTT
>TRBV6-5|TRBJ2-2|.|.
CASSTTQGRTGELFF
TGTGCCAGCAGTACCACACAGGGTCGAACCGGGGAGCTGTTTTTT
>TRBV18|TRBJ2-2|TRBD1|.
CASSPRQGATGELFF
TGTGCCAGCTCACCTCGACAGGGGGCGACCGGGGAGCTGTTTTTT
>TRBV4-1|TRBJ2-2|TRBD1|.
CASSQGDRANTGELFF
TGCGCCAGCAGCCAGGGGGACAGGGCGAACACCGGGGAGCTGTTTTTT
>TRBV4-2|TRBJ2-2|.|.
CASSHSGLGGTGELFF
TGTGCCAGCAGCCACTCGGGACTGGGGGGCACCGGGGAGCTGTTTTTT
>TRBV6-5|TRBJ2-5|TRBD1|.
CASTIEGGLETQYF
TGTGCCAGCACCATAGAAGGGGGCTTGGAGACCCAGTACTTC
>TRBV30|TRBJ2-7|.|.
CAWSWRGRGEQYF
TGTGCCTGGAGTTGGAGGGGCCGAGGCGAGCAGTACTTC
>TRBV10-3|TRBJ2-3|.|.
CASSPGADTQYF
TGTGCCTCATCCCCGGGAGCAGATACGCAGTATTTT
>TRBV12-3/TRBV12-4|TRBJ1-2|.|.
CASSFRGGYGYTF
TGTGCCAGCAGTTTTCGGGGGGGCTATGGCTACACCTTC
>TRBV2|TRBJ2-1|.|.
CASMGGRYNEQFF
TGTGCCAGCATGGGGGGCAGGTACAATGAGCAGTTCTTC
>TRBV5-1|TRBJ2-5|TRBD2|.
CASSFGTSGGETQYF
TGCGCCAGCAGCTTCGGGACTAGCGGGGGAGAGACCCAGTACTTC
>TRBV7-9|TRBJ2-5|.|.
CASSPGTVLQETQYF
TGTGCCAGCAGCCCCGGGACCGTCCTCCAAGAGACCCAGTACTTC
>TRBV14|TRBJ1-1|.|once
CASSPRAAHEAFF
TGTGCCAGCAGCCCCCGCGCAGCCCATGAAGCTTTCTTT
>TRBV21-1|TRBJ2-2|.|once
CASRPARRRAGDTGELFF
TGTGCCAGCAGACCCGCCCGGCGGAGGGCAGGGGACACCGGGGAGCTGTTTTTT
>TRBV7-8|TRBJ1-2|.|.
CASSFRSELTTNYGYTF
TGTGCCAGCAGCTTCAGGAGCGAGCTCACGACTAACTATGGCTACACCTTC
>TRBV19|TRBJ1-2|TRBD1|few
CASSMGQVDGYTF
TGTGCCAGTAGTATGGGACAGGTTGATGGCTACACCTTC
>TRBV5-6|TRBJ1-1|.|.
CASSLTGRNTEAFF
TGTGCCAGCAGCTTGACAGGGAGGAACACTGAAGCTTTCTTT
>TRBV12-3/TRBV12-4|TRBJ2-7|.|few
CASSPRNTGEQYF
TGTGCCAGCAGCCCCAGGAACACCGGCGAGCAGTACTTC
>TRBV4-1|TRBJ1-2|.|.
CASSQGNNYGYTF
TGCGCCAGCAGCCAAGGCAATAACTATGGCTACACCTTC
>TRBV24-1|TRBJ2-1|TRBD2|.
CATSDLRLAGGRSYNEQFF
TGTGCCACCAGTGATTTGCGTCTAGCGGGGGGGCGGTCCTACAATGAGCAGTTCTTC
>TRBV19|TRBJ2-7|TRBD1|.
CASSPTGLSYEQYF
TGTGCCAGTAGCCCGACAGGGCTCTCCTACGAGCAGTACTTC
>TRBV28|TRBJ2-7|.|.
CASSLNGAYEQYF
TGTGCCAGCAGTTTAAACGGGGCCTACGAGCAGTACTTC
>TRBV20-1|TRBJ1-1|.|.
CSASDPANTEAFF
TGCAGTGCTAGTGATCCAGCGAACACTGAAGCTTTCTTT
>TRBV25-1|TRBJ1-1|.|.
CASSEYKGLGTEAFF
TGTGCCAGCAGTGAATATAAGGGGTTGGGCACTGAAGCTTTCTTT
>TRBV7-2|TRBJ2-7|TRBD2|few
CASSPLGLAGGYEQYF
TGTGCCAGCAGCCCACTGGGACTAGCGGGGGGCTACGAGCAGTACTTC
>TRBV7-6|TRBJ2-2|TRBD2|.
CASSLDGTSGEYTGELFF
TGTGCCAGCAGCTTAGATGGGACTAGCGGGGAGTACACCGGGGAGCTGTTTTTT
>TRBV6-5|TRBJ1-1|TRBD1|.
CASSYPTGVGSEAFF
TGTGCCAGCAGTTACCCCACAGGGGTAGGCTCTGAAGCTTTCTTT
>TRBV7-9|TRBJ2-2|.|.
CASSTGTGNTGELFF
TGTGCCAGCAGTACCGGGACGGGGAACACCGGGGAGCTGTTTTTT
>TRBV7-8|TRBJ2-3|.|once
CASSLAGPRLDTQYF
TGTGCCAGCAGCTTAGCGGGGCCGCGGCTGGATACGCAGTATTTT
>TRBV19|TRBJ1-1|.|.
CASSKREGFRVPLEAFF
TGTGCCAGTAGTAAAAGGGAAGGATTTCGTGTGCCCCTTGAAGCTTTCTTT
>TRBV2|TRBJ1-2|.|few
CASRPGQNYGYTF
TGTGCCAGCAGACCGGGACAAAACTATGGCTACACCTTC
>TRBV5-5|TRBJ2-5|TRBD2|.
CASSSRTSPQETQYF
TGTGCCAGCAGCTCCCGGACTAGTCCCCAGGAGACCCAGTACTTC